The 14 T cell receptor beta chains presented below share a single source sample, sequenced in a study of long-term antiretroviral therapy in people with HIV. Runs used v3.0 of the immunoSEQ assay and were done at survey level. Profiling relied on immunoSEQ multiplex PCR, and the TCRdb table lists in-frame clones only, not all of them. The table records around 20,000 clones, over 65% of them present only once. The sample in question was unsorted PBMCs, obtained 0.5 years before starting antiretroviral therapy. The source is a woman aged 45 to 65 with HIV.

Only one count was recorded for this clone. CDR3 nucleotide sequence: TGTGCCAGCAGTTTAGGGCTAGCAGGGACCCAGTACTTC. Amino acid sequence: CASSLGLAGTQYF. The chain carries TRBV27 and TRBJ2-5, with D possibly matching TRBD2 (5 bases). This CDR3 contains 13 residues. CDR1 is MNHEY and CDR2 is SMNVEV in the germline V gene (reference sequence). The V gene lost 2 bases and the J gene lost 7 bases, with 11 bases spanning the gap.

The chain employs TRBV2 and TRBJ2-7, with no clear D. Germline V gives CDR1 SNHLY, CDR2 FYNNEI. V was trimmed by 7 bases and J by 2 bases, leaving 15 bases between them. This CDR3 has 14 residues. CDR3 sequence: CASTLDHPAYEQYV. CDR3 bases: TGTGCCAGCACCCTGGACCACCCCGCCTACGAGCAGTACGTC.

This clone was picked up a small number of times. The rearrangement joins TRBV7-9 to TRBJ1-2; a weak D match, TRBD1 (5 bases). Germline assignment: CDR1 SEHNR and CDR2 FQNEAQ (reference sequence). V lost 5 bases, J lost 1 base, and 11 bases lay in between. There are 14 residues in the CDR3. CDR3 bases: TGTGCCAGCAGCCGAGCTGACAGTAACTATGGCTACACCTTC. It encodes CASSRADSNYGYTF. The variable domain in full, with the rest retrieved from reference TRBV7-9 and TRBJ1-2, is DTGVSQNPRHKITKRGQNVTFRCDPISEHNRLYWYRQTLGQGPEFLTYFQNEAQLEKSRLLSDRFSAERPKGSFSTLEIQRTEQGDSAMYLCASSRADSNYGYTFGSGTRLTVV.

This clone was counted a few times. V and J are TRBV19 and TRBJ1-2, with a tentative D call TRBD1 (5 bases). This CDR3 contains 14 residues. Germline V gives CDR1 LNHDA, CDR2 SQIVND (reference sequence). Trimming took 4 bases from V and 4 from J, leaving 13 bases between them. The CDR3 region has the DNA TGTGCCAGTAGTAAGGACGGGGCCTTCTATGGCTACACCTTC. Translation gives CASSKDGAFYGYTF.

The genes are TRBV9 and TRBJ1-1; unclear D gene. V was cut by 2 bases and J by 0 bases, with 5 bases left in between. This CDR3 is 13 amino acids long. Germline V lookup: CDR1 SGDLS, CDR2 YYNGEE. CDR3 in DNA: TGTGCCAGCAGCGTTAATGTGAACACTGAAGCTTTCTTT. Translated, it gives CASSVNVNTEAFF.

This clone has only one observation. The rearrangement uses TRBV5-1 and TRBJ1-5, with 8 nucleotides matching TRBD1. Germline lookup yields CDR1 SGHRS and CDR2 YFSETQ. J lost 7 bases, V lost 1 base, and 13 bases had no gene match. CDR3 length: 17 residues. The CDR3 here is CASSLRPNQGAGQPQHF. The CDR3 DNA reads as TGCGCCAGCAGCTTGAGGCCTAATCAGGGGGCAGGACAGCCCCAGCATTTT. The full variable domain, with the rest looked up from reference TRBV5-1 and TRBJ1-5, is KAGVTQTPRYLIKTRGQQVTLSCSPISGHRSVSWYQQTPGQGLQFLFEYFSETQRNKGNFPGRFSGRQFSNSRSEMNVSTLELGDSALYLCASSLRPNQGAGQPQHFGDGTRLSIL.

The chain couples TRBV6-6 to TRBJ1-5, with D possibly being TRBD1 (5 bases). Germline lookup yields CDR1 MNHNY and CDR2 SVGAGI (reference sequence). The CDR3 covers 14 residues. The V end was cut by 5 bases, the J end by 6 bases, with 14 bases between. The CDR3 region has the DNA TGTGCCAGCAGTGAGGGGACTAGATTTCAGCCCCAGCATTTT. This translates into CASSEGTRFQPQHF.

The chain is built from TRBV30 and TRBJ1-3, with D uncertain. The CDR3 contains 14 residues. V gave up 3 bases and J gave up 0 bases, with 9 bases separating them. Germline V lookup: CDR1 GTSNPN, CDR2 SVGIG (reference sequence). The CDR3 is CAWRNPSSGNTIYF. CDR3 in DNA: TGTGCCTGGAGAAACCCAAGCTCTGGAAACACCATATATTTT.

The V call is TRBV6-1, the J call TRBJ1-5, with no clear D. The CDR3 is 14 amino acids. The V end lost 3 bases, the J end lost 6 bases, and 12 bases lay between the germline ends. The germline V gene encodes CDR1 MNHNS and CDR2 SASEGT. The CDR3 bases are TGTGCCAGCAGTGACTCGAATTTGGGTCAGCCCCAGCATTTT. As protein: CASSDSNLGQPQHF.

The CDR3 protein is CASSAGLNEKLFF. For the CDR3, the DNA is TGTGCCAGCAGCGCAGGCCTTAATGAAAAACTGTTTTTT. The chain uses TRBV9 and TRBJ1-4; D is uncertain. Trimming pared 3 bases from V and 4 bases from J, leaving 7 bases between. Germline V lookup: CDR1 SGDLS, CDR2 YYNGEE. The CDR3 length is 13 residues.

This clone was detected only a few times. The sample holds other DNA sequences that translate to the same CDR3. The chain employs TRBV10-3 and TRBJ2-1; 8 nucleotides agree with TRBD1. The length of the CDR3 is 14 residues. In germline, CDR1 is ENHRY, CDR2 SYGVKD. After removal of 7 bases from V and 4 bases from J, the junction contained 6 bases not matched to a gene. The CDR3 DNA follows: TGTGCCATCAACGGACAGGGACCTTACAATGAGCAGTTCTTC. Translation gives CAINGQGPYNEQFF.

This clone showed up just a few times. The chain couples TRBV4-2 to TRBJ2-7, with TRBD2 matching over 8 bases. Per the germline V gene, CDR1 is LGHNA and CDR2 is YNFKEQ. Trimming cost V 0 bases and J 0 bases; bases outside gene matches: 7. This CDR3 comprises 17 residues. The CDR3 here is CASSQDLRGATSYEQYF. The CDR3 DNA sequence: TGTGCCAGCAGCCAAGATTTGCGGGGGGCCACCTCCTACGAGCAGTACTTC.

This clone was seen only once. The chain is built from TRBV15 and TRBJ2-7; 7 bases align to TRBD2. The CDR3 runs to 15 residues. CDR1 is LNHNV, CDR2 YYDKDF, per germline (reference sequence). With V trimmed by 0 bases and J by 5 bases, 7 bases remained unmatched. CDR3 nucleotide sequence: TGTGCCACCAGCAGAGATTGGTTGGGGGGGAACGAGCAGTACTTC. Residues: CATSRDWLGGNEQYF.

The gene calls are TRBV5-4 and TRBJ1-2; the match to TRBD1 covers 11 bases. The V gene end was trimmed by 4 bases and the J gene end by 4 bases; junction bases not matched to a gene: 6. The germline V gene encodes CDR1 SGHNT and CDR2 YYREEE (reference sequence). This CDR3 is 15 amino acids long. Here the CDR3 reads CASSPGTGGGYGYTF. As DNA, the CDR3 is TGTGCCAGCAGCCCCGGGACAGGGGGAGGCTATGGCTACACCTTC.